A selection of T cell receptor beta chains follows, all from one sample in a study of cytomegalovirus exposure and HLA in healthy donors. Sequencing was performed with immunoSEQ multiplex PCR; in TCRdb, only in-frame clones are kept and a portion is missing. Among about 170,000 clones listed, approximately 80% were seen once. Source material: PBMCs. These receptors were obtained from a boy aged 2 to 9 in good health and CMV-seronegative. CDR3s include the opening cysteine and the closing phenylalanine or tryptophan. The order of the fields is D gene, clone size, J gene, V gene, CDR3 DNA, CDR3 protein. A D gene is named only where the DNA matches it firmly. Clone size, where shown, is once, few, many, or a class for clones that have expanded.

.,.,TRBJ1-5,TRBV19,TGTGCCAGTAGTCGGGGGATTGATCAGCCCCAGCATTTT,CASSRGIDQPQHF
.,.,TRBJ2-3,TRBV12-2,TGTGCAAGTCGCTTCATAGCAGATACGCAGTATTTT,CASRFIADTQYF
.,few,TRBJ1-4,TRBV2,TGTGCCAGCAGTGCGTCCGCAGGGCAGATGTATGAAAAACTGTTTTTT,CASSASAGQMYEKLFF
.,.,TRBJ1-1,TRBV5-6,TGTGCCAGCAGCTTGTGGGGACATACTCTCATGAACACTGAAGCTTTCTTT,CASSLWGHTLMNTEAFF
.,.,TRBJ2-7,TRBV28,TGTGCCAGCAGTTTATTACGGGACTTAACCTACGAGCAGTACTTC,CASSLLRDLTYEQYF
.,.,TRBJ1-5,TRBV28,TGTGCCAGCAGCTTCGGGGGGGAGGTCAATCGGCCCCAGCATTTT,CASSFGGEVNRPQHF
.,.,TRBJ1-1,TRBV5-1,TGCGCCAGCAGCTTGGGGGGCAAGGGGAACACTGAAGCTTTCTTT,CASSLGGKGNTEAFF
.,.,TRBJ2-6,TRBV9,TGTGCCAGCAGCGTAGGCCCCCGCACCAGGGGGGCCAACGTCCTGACTTTC,CASSVGPRTRGANVLTF
.,.,TRBJ2-1,TRBV6-1,TGTGCCAGCAATCATGGGCTTAAAGCCTACAATGAGCAGTTCTTC,CASNHGLKAYNEQFF
TRBD1,few,TRBJ1-1,TRBV19,TGTGCCAGCCGGACAGGGGGAGGAACTGAAGCTTTCTTT,CASRTGGGTEAFF
.,.,TRBJ1-1,TRBV6-6,TGTGCCAGCACCCCCTTGGCGGCGGGAGAAGCTTTCTTT,CASTPLAAGEAFF
.,.,TRBJ2-5,TRBV27,TGTGCCAGCAGTTTTGGCCAGAGGGAGACCCAGTACTTC,CASSFGQRETQYF
.,once,TRBJ1-2,TRBV9,TGTGCCAGCAGCGCTAGTAGACAGGACTACTATGGCTACACCTTC,CASSASRQDYYGYTF
.,.,TRBJ2-5,TRBV4-1,TGCGCCAGCAAACGGACTGGCGGGGACTTTACGCCCCAGTACTTC,CASKRTGGDFTPQYF
.,.,TRBJ2-2,TRBV28,TGTGCCAGCAGTTTGTTTAGCGGGGAGCTGTTTTTT,CASSLFSGELFF
.,.,TRBJ2-3,TRBV7-9,TGTGCCAGCAGCTTAAGGCTAGCTGGGACAGATACGCAGTATTTT,CASSLRLAGTDTQYF
.,.,TRBJ1-1,TRBV4-1,TGCGCCAGCAGCCAAGAAAGCGAGACTACCCCGGGTGAAGCTTTCTTT,CASSQESETTPGEAFF
TRBD1,.,TRBJ2-1,TRBV7-6,TGTGCCAGCAGCCCCGACGGGACAGGGAACTACAATGAGCAGTTCTTC,CASSPDGTGNYNEQFF
.,.,TRBJ2-4,TRBV19,TGTGCCAGTAGCCCGAGGGGGGGGGCGGAAAACATTCAGTACTTC,CASSPRGGAENIQYF
.,.,TRBJ1-2,TRBV4-1,TGCGCCAGCAGCCAAGCCGAGGGCCCAGCATATGGCTACACCTTC,CASSQAEGPAYGYTF
TRBD1,.,TRBJ1-1,TRBV25-1,TGTGCCAGCAGGGACTCCGGGACAGGGTTTGTCACTGAAGCTTTCTTT,CASRDSGTGFVTEAFF
TRBD2,once,TRBJ2-1,TRBV29-1,TGCAGCGTCCCTAGCGGGTGGGGCCAGTTCTTC,CSVPSGWGQFF
.,.,TRBJ1-2,TRBV19,TGTGCCAGTAGTATAAGGGGTGGCGGCTACACCTTC,CASSIRGGGYTF
.,.,TRBJ2-7,TRBV9,TGTGCCAGCAGCGTAGATGCGAGCGGCACCTACGAGCAGTACTTC,CASSVDASGTYEQYF
.,.,TRBJ1-6,TRBV19,TGTGCCAGTCGGGAGAGGGTTGGGTCACCCCTCCACTTT,CASRERVGSPLHF
.,.,TRBJ1-1,TRBV28,TGTGCCAGCAGTTTACTACGAGGAGCAGAATTAAACACTGAAGCTTTCTTT,CASSLLRGAELNTEAFF
.,.,TRBJ1-6,TRBV7-6,TGTGCCAGCAGCTTGTCCGGTAATTCACCCCTCCACTTT,CASSLSGNSPLHF
.,.,TRBJ1-1,TRBV21-1,TGTGCCAGCACCAACTACAGGTCCGGGCACGGGGACTTCATGAACACTGAAGCTTTCTTT,CASTNYRSGHGDFMNTEAFF